Below, one TCR beta chain is given with its context. The antigen remains unidentified. The data derive from a study of a mutant IDH1 vaccine in newly diagnosed glioma. Repertoires were generated with immunoSEQ multiplex PCR, while TCRdb's copy carries only in-frame clones and drops some. The repertoire holds 100,000 to 150,000 clones, about four fifths seen once, with under 7% in the top ten. Described time point: week 11, during vaccination. The study gave 300 ug of mutant IDH1 20-mer peptide per vaccine dose, with topical imiquimod. The TCR comes from a man aged 40-50 years with glioma. This specimen was PBMCs, taken from a glioma patient whose treatment included an IDH1 peptide vaccine.

CDR3 bases: TGTGCCAGCAGTTACTCGATTGGTCCCGGGGAGCTGTTTTTT. Translation gives CASSYSIGPGELFF. The rearrangement links TRBV6-5 to TRBJ2-2; D uncertain. V lost 0 bases to trimming and J lost 6 bases, with 8 bases between them. The CDR3 is 14 residues long. Per the germline V gene, CDR1 is MNHEY and CDR2 is SVGAGI.